This T cell receptor (beta chain) appears in the sequencing data of a study of blood T cell repertoires in COVID-19. Study context: Nucleic acid was either cDNA or gDNA, and it came from T cells, B-cell-depleted T cells, or PBMCs.

Sequencing was performed with immunoSEQ multiplex PCR; in TCRdb, only in-frame clones are kept and a portion is missing. This sample has fewer than 400,000 clones, with nearly 90% found just once. In assigning cohorts, the study relied on participant-reported clinical history. Cohort 3 recovered donors had two negative PCRs, clearance, or symptom resolution. V lost 0 bases to trimming and J lost 10 bases; unmatched junction nucleotides: 1. There are 14 residues in the CDR3. Germline CDR1 and CDR2: MNHNY and SVGAGI (reference sequence). The genes are TRBV6-6 and TRBJ2-1; 12 bases line up with TRBD2. The sequence was obtained from a woman in her 30s who had recovered from COVID-19. Sequenced material: PBMCs or T cells enriched from blood (not recorded which). The CDR3 bases are TGTGCCAGCAGTTACTCCACTAGCGGGAGGGAGCAGTTCTTC. Encoded protein: CASSYSTSGREQFF.